This T cell receptor beta chain was sequenced during a study of T-cell reconstitution after alpha-beta-depleted transplantation in children. Using unique molecular identifiers, the investigators prepared the TCRbeta library. TCRdb fed the PCR reads into MiXCR, producing one record per CDR3 protein. The sample gives hundreds of thousands of distinct CDR3 sequences, roughly 24% of which show up once; approximately 14% is in the top ten. This sequence was found in a boy under three years old who had a stem cell transplant for acute myeloid leukemia, so the T cells may come from the graft donor. The input for sequencing was PBMCs, mostly from graft donor cells, taken 360 days after TCRalphabeta/CD19-depleted stem cell transplant.

CDR3 amino acids: CASSLFPGGYEQYF. DNA of the CDR3: TGTGCCAGCAGTTTATTTCCAGGGGGCTACGAGCAGTACTTC. The chain combines TRBV27 with TRBJ2-7; 7 nucleotides match TRBD1. Unmatched junction bases numbered 3, after V lost 1 base and J lost 3 bases. This CDR3 is 14 amino acids long. The V gene's germline CDR1 is MNHEY and CDR2 SMNVEV (reference sequence).